Listed below are T cell receptor beta chains from one sample, sequenced in a study of CD4 and CD8 cells across lung adenocarcinoma regions. TCRdb passed the PCR reads through MiXCR, listing each CDR3 protein once. The repertoire holds under 8,000 distinct CDR3 sequences, with more than 45% as singletons. Specimen: CD8+ T cells from the center of a lung tumor. The receptor set was obtained from a male donor with lung adenocarcinoma. The CD4 and CD8 labels of this study may be unreliable. Both conserved end residues are part of each CDR3. The D gene is left open where the match is weak. Size is stated for part of the rows, as once, few or many counts, or as a class when the clone is expanded.

cdr3_nt: TGTGCCAGCCGGGACACCGACACCGGGGAGCTGTTTTTT
cdr3_aa: CASRDTDTGELFF
j_call: TRBJ2-2
v_call: TRBV11-3
d_call: -
cdr3_length: 13
clone_size: -

cdr3_nt: TGTGCCAGCAGTTACTCGCCGGGGGCCTCCTACGAGCAGTACTTC
cdr3_aa: CASSYSPGASYEQYF
j_call: TRBJ2-7
v_call: TRBV6-5
d_call: -
cdr3_length: 15
clone_size: -

cdr3_nt: TGTGCCAGCAGCCCGGGGACTCACTTTAATGAGCAGTTCTTC
cdr3_aa: CASSPGTHFNEQFF
j_call: TRBJ2-1
v_call: TRBV14
d_call: -
cdr3_length: 14
clone_size: -

cdr3_nt: TGTGCCAGCAGCCTCCCCCTACAGGGGAATGAGCAGTTCTTC
cdr3_aa: CASSLPLQGNEQFF
j_call: TRBJ2-1
v_call: TRBV7-6
d_call: TRBD1
cdr3_length: 14
clone_size: many

cdr3_nt: TGTGCCAGCAGTCAAACAGGGACTAGCATCGTCCATGAGCAGTTCTTC
cdr3_aa: CASSQTGTSIVHEQFF
j_call: TRBJ2-1
v_call: TRBV25-1
d_call: TRBD2
cdr3_length: 16
clone_size: -

cdr3_nt: TGTGCCAGCAGCCAAGCGGATTCGGGGCTAGGGGGCAAGGATACGCAGTATTTC
cdr3_aa: CASSQADSGLGGKDTQYF
j_call: TRBJ2-3
v_call: TRBV4-2
d_call: TRBD1
cdr3_length: 18
clone_size: -

cdr3_nt: TGTGCCAGCAGTTACGTCGCGCACCCCGGGGAACTGTTTTTT
cdr3_aa: CASSYVAHPGELFF
j_call: TRBJ2-2
v_call: TRBV6-5
d_call: -
cdr3_length: 14
clone_size: -

cdr3_nt: TGTGCCAGCAGTTTGGGGGGACGAAGCTCCTACAATGAGCAGTTCTTC
cdr3_aa: CASSLGGRSSYNEQFF
j_call: TRBJ2-1
v_call: TRBV28
d_call: -
cdr3_length: 16
clone_size: -

cdr3_nt: TGTGCCAGCAGCTTAGCGCTTTGGGGGAACACCGGGGAGCTGTTTTTT
cdr3_aa: CASSLALWGNTGELFF
j_call: TRBJ2-2
v_call: TRBV7-2
d_call: -
cdr3_length: 16
clone_size: many

cdr3_nt: TGCGCCAGCAGTGACCCTCCCGGGGCGTCCTATAATTCACCCCTCCACTTT
cdr3_aa: CASSDPPGASYNSPLHF
j_call: TRBJ1-6
v_call: TRBV10-2
d_call: -
cdr3_length: 17
clone_size: many

cdr3_nt: TGTGCCACCAGCAGAGATACCCGGGGAGTCGGGGAGCAGTTCTTC
cdr3_aa: CATSRDTRGVGEQFF
j_call: TRBJ2-1
v_call: TRBV15
d_call: -
cdr3_length: 15
clone_size: few

cdr3_nt: TGTGCCAGCACCGGACTAGCGGGGGGAGAGCAGTTCTTC
cdr3_aa: CASTGLAGGEQFF
j_call: TRBJ2-1
v_call: TRBV6-1
d_call: TRBD2
cdr3_length: 13
clone_size: once

cdr3_nt: TGCGCCAGCAGCCATTACACTAGCGGAGGTCGGAACAGGTACTTC
cdr3_aa: CASSHYTSGGRNRYF
j_call: TRBJ2-1
v_call: TRBV10-1
d_call: TRBD2
cdr3_length: 15
clone_size: few

cdr3_nt: TGCGCCAGCAGCCAAGTAGGGGCGGGGGAGGGTAGGGCCAAAAACATTCAGTACTTC
cdr3_aa: CASSQVGAGEGRAKNIQYF
j_call: TRBJ2-4
v_call: TRBV4-1
d_call: TRBD2
cdr3_length: 19
clone_size: many

cdr3_nt: TGTGCCAGCAGCCCTGAACCTGACAGGGGTAGTGGCTACACCTTC
cdr3_aa: CASSPEPDRGSGYTF
j_call: TRBJ1-2
v_call: TRBV6-1
d_call: TRBD1
cdr3_length: 15
clone_size: many

cdr3_nt: TGTGCCAGCAGTTACGACACCGGGGAGCTGTTTTTT
cdr3_aa: CASSYDTGELFF
j_call: TRBJ2-2
v_call: TRBV6-5
d_call: -
cdr3_length: 12
clone_size: -

cdr3_nt: TGTGCCAGCAGCTCCCAAGGTGGGGGACCCGCGCAGTATTTT
cdr3_aa: CASSSQGGGPAQYF
j_call: TRBJ2-3
v_call: TRBV7-2
d_call: -
cdr3_length: 14
clone_size: once

cdr3_nt: TGTGCCAGCAGCAGGGGGGGCAAGGGTCAGCCCCAGCATTTT
cdr3_aa: CASSRGGKGQPQHF
j_call: TRBJ1-5
v_call: TRBV6-1
d_call: TRBD1
cdr3_length: 14
clone_size: -

cdr3_nt: TGTGCCAGCAGCTCCCCCCAGGGCCGGCACCCCTACGAGCAGTACTTC
cdr3_aa: CASSSPQGRHPYEQYF
j_call: TRBJ2-7
v_call: TRBV6-1
d_call: -
cdr3_length: 16
clone_size: -

cdr3_nt: TGTGCCAGCAGGGTCCGGGGGCGTGGGGAGACCCAGTACTTC
cdr3_aa: CASRVRGRGETQYF
j_call: TRBJ2-5
v_call: TRBV6-1
d_call: -
cdr3_length: 14
clone_size: -